A selection of T cell receptor beta chains follows, all from one sample in a study of T cell responses to AZD1222 COVID-19 vaccine. TCRdb's copy holds only in-frame clones and misses some; the assay was immunoSEQ multiplex PCR. The data contain about 120,000 clones, approximately 90% of them seen just once; the ten biggest clones take up approximately 8.4%. The starting material was peripheral blood, obtained on day 0 of AZD1222 vaccination. These TCRs come from an adult in good health. The CDR3 runs from the conserved cysteine through the conserved F or W. Fields, in order: clone size, J gene, V gene, D gene, CDR3 DNA, CDR3 protein. A D gene is named only where the DNA matches it firmly. Part of the rows lack a size; the others show once, few, many or a class for expanded clones.

>-|TRBJ1-2|TRBV6-5|TRBD1
TGTGCCAGCAGTATACAGGGGACCTCGTATGGCTACACCTTC
CASSIQGTSYGYTF
>-|TRBJ2-3|TRBV5-1|-
TGCGCCAGCAGCCCCCTAGGACCCACAGATACGCAGTATTTT
CASSPLGPTDTQYF
>-|TRBJ2-1|TRBV28|-
TGTGCCAGCAGTTTACACGGGTACAATGAGCAGTTCTTC
CASSLHGYNEQFF
>few|TRBJ1-1|TRBV19|TRBD1
TGTGCCAGTAGGGGACAGGGGAACACTGAAGCTTTCTTT
CASRGQGNTEAFF
>-|TRBJ1-5|TRBV9|-
TGTGCCAGCAGCGTTGGGGACGGGCGACGGCAGCCCCAGCATTTT
CASSVGDGRRQPQHF
>-|TRBJ1-2|TRBV9|TRBD1
TGTGCCAGCAGCGGAGGGACAGGGTTTAACTATGGCTACACCTTC
CASSGGTGFNYGYTF
>-|TRBJ1-1|TRBV29-1|-
TGCAGCGCGGGCGGGGGAGACACTGAAGCTTTCTTT
CSAGGGDTEAFF
>-|TRBJ2-1|TRBV20-1|-
TGCAGTGCTAGTTCTCTAGTCGCCGACAATGAGCAGTTCTTC
CSASSLVADNEQFF
>once|TRBJ1-6|TRBV7-9|-
TGTGCCAGCAGCCGACCCGACAGGAAGGGTAATTCACCCCTCCACTTT
CASSRPDRKGNSPLHF
>-|TRBJ2-7|TRBV5-1|-
TGCGCCAGCAGCTTTACTTCGGGGGGCGACGAGCAGTACTTC
CASSFTSGGDEQYF
>-|TRBJ1-1|TRBV7-9|-
TGTGCCAGCAGCCCCGGTGGGGTTTGGACCAACACTGAAGCTTTCTTT
CASSPGGVWTNTEAFF
>-|TRBJ2-2|TRBV6-5|-
TGTGCCAGCAGCCCCGGGGGATACACCGGGGAGCTGTTTTTT
CASSPGGYTGELFF
>-|TRBJ1-1|TRBV25-1|TRBD1
TGTGCCAGCAGGCAACAGGGGGCTGTTGAAGCTTTCTTT
CASRQQGAVEAFF
>-|TRBJ2-7|TRBV6-5|TRBD2
TGTGCCAGCAGTCAATTTACCGGGACTAGCGGCGAGCAGTACTTC
CASSQFTGTSGEQYF
>-|TRBJ2-7|TRBV18|TRBD1
TGTGCCAGCTCACCGAGGGACAGGAACTACGAGCAGTACTTC
CASSPRDRNYEQYF
>-|TRBJ1-1|TRBV6-5|-
TGTGCCAGCAGTTACGCCTCGAGGGGCACTGAAGCTTTCTTT
CASSYASRGTEAFF
>-|TRBJ1-5|TRBV6-1|TRBD1
TGTGCCAGCAATACCGCGGACAGGGATCAGCCCCAGCATTTT
CASNTADRDQPQHF
>-|TRBJ2-7|TRBV9|-
TGTGCCAGCAGCGAGACTTGGGGCCCGCTTGGTGAGCAGTACTTC
CASSETWGPLGEQYF
>-|TRBJ2-7|TRBV20-1|TRBD2
TGCAGTGCTAGTCCGGGAGGGAGAATCTACGAGCAGTACTTC
CSASPGGRIYEQYF
>-|TRBJ2-7|TRBV19|-
TGTGCCAGTAGTAGACCTTCTAGTTACGAGCAGTACTTC
CASSRPSSYEQYF
>-|TRBJ2-1|TRBV18|-
TGTGCCAGCTCCGACCGGGACGAGGACCCAGGGAAGTTCTTC
CASSDRDEDPGKFF
>-|TRBJ1-5|TRBV19|TRBD1
TGTGCCAGTAGTGCTAGACCCGGGACAGGGGGCGGGAGGCCCCAGCATTTT
CASSARPGTGGGRPQHF
>-|TRBJ1-4|TRBV7-3|-
TGTGCCAGCAGCTTAGGGCCGGGGGAAAAACTGTTTTTT
CASSLGPGEKLFF
>-|TRBJ1-1|TRBV7-3|-
TGTGCCAGCAGCTTAAGGGCCTACGGAGAAGCTTTCTTT
CASSLRAYGEAFF
>-|TRBJ1-2|TRBV15|-
TGTGCCACCAGGACCAAGGGGCAGGGCTACACCTTC
CATRTKGQGYTF
>-|TRBJ2-1|TRBV13|TRBD2
TGTGCCAGCAGCTTAGGCGGCCGGGGGGGCGGAGATGAGCAGTTCTTC
CASSLGGRGGGDEQFF